This TCR beta chain was captured in a study of T cells in Graves' hyperthyroidism and ophthalmopathy (dated by TCRdb to about 2019). Describing the broader study: Peripheral blood samples were taken at initial diagnosis, before any treatment was given. TCR Vbeta CDR3 sequencing of 130 to 150 peripheral blood samples (more than 40 ophthalmopathy, around 80 hyperthyroidism and approximately 17 progressor patients) is reported in the paper. TCR V-J signatures able to tell the groups apart were searched for in a discovery cohort of 90 to 100 patients, of whom over 40 had Graves' ophthalmopathy and around 58 had stable Graves' hyperthyroidism. In about 6 Graves' hyperthyroidism patients, the study also compared T-cell repertoires from thyroid tissue with T-cell repertoires from blood. Once sampling was done, hyperthyroidism patients were given methimazole at a starting dose of 30 mg daily, whereas ophthalmopathy patients were given high-dose intravenous methylprednisolone. Whether ophthalmopathy could be predicted prospectively was tested in an independent validation cohort made up of under 20 hyperthyroidism patients plus 17 patients who later progressed to ophthalmopathy. For training and testing, the 100 or so patients in the discovery cohort were randomly divided in a 7:3 ratio. What the work shows at the level of the full study, not this receptor alone: In validation, the model predicted progression to ophthalmopathy a median of 6.5 months before onset, with roughly 70% sensitivity and almost 75% specificity. Most expanded thyroid clonotypes (frequency above 0.001) were also detected in blood, a finding suggesting that blood repertoires may reflect thyroid immune responses. Sample size was not statistically predetermined, and blinding of investigators to group allocation was not performed. A model built on a 13 V-J signature distinguished ophthalmopathy from stable hyperthyroidism, reaching roughly 88% sensitivity and around 81% specificity in cross-validation and 80%/75% in testing.

The TCR beta CDR3 regions were amplified from RNA transcripts. A first-round RT-PCR of the TCR CDR3 used the HTBI primer set with the Qiagen OneStep RT-PCR kit. A second multiplex PCR round built the libraries, followed by size selection and purification. The libraries were sequenced on an Illumina HiSeq2000 using paired-end 100 bp reads. The authors' analysis ran thus. SOAPnuke was used to process the raw data, removing reads that contained adapters or uncalled bases, had a mean Phred below 15, or lacked an exact match to the constant primer or identifier. High-quality paired reads were merged using COPE v1.2.5, and each unique nucleotide sequence was defined as a clonotype. Clonotypes were aligned to IMGT TRBV, TRBD and TRBJ reference segments using MiTCR v1.1. The analysis was restricted to V-J combinations with a frequency above 0.0001, which together covered 99% to 99.2% of the repertoires. The TCS score was defined as the ratio of F50 (clonal expansion) to E x V (chaos), calculated using BLOSUM62-based TCRdist between CDR3 peptides within each V-J. Welch's t-statistics and random forest reduced some 510 V-J features to about 13, which were used in a naive Bayes classifier (R e1071). TCRdb reprocessed the public reads (quality trimming at Q25 with fastp, clone calling with MiXCR) and kept in-frame beta chains. CDR3 protein sequences are deduplicated, and each keeps its most common genes and DNA. The V and J calls and clone size come from TCRdb's table, not from the authors' own analysis. The sample includes about 360,000 distinct CDR3 sequences, with 13% observed a single time. The biggest ten clones account for 9% to 9.5% of the sample.

A patient counted as having stable Graves' hyperthyroidism if no progression to ophthalmopathy occurred over 18 months of follow-up. Hyperthyroidism patients were newly diagnosed, with disease duration under 2 months, and aged 18 to 65 years. Any patient with an uncontrolled infection, another autoimmune disease, pregnancy or lactation was excluded. Clinical symptoms, serum thyroxine and TRAb, thyroid ultrasound, and orbital computed tomography formed the basis for the diagnoses. Ficoll-Paque density gradient centrifugation was used to isolate PBMCs from around 10 ml of fresh peripheral blood. Total RNA was extracted with Trizol reagent, and quality was checked on an Agilent 2100 Bioanalyzer. A distance of 11 bases separates the germline ends of V and J, which lose 6 bases and 8 bases respectively. For CDR1 and CDR2, the germline V gene (reference sequence) lists DFQATT and SNEGSKA. The CDR3, cysteine through phenylalanine, is 12 amino acids long. Of the read, only the CDR3 DNA is kept; its 36 bases are in frame from base 1.

As regards this clonotype: This receptor's antigen is unknown. A read error may explain this, as a much larger clone is one base away.

The clonotype was recovered from a woman under 30 with Graves' hyperthyroidism. The chain employs TRBV20-1 and TRBJ1-6; the D gene assignment is ambiguous. The material sequenced was blood. The CDR3 loop reads CSATDQDSPLHF. The DNA sequence is given as TGCAGTGCCACGGATCAGGATTCACCCCTCCACTTT.